This T cell receptor beta chain was captured by sequencing in a study of beta chain features in type 1 diabetes. Of the isolated RNA, all was reverse transcribed, and so the sequenced material was expressed TCRB transcripts. Sequenced by immunoSEQ multiplex PCR; TCRdb stores in-frame clones only, minus some. The sample records about 150,000 clones, over 8.5% being singletons. This clone turned up a few times. Its antigen is undetermined. Every donor had blood drawn once into heparin, approximately 120 mL on average. Via CD45RO/CCR7/CD25/CD127/CD95/CD27, cells of the CD4+ naive, central memory, regulatory and stem cell-like memory subsets were sorted. General observations from the study: All four CD4+ subsets from Type 1 diabetes patients carried moderately but significantly shorter TCRB CDR3s. Researchers caution that PCR might favor shorter templates, equally among patients and controls.

The germline CDR1 and CDR2 sequences are SQVTM and ANQGSEA. V lost 7 bases, J lost 4 bases, and 2 bases stayed unmatched. CDR3 length: 12 residues. The material sequenced was central memory CD4+ T cells from blood. The chain combines TRBV29-1 with TRBJ1-4; 8 nucleotides match TRBD1. This TCR was sampled from a man between 18 and 35 years old in good health. The CDR3 DNA sequence: TGCAGCGGACAGGGGTTTAATGAAAAACTGTTTTTT. Translating gives CSGQGFNEKLFF. The variable domain in full, with the rest retrieved from reference TRBV29-1 and TRBJ1-4, is SAVISQKPSRDICQRGTSLTIQCQVDSQVTMMFWYRQQPGQSLTLIATANQGSEATYESGFVIDKFPISRPNLTFSTLTVSNMSPEDSSIYLCSGQGFNEKLFFGSGTQLSVL.